This T cell receptor beta chain stems from a study of shared clonotypes between healthy human individuals. Germline assignment: CDR1 SGHDT and CDR2 YYEEEE. The V end was cut by 2 bases, the J end by 0 bases, with 12 bases between. The CDR3 extends over 16 amino acids. This clone was seen more than once but under ten times. DNA at 150 to 200 ng, 30,000 or so T cell genomes, went into sorted-subset replicate PCRs. Profiling relied on immunoSEQ multiplex PCR, and the TCRdb table lists in-frame clones only, not all of them. This sample yields approximately 2.1 million clones, of which over 90% are seen a single time; 0.3% to 0.4% belongs to the top ten. Splitting the CD4+ cells yielded a CD45RA+ naive subset and a CD45RA-negative memory subset.

This receptor was obtained from a man younger than 35 in good health. Some clones in this sample may be carry-over from other donors' samples. The sample comprised naive CD4+ T cells from PBMCs. Subset: CD45RA+ positively selected. The V and J genes are TRBV5-6 and TRBJ2-1, with a weak D call TRBD1 (6 bases). The CDR3 protein is CASSFMGHGSYNEQFF. The CDR3 DNA sequence: TGTGCCAGCAGCTTTATGGGACACGGCTCCTACAATGAGCAGTTCTTC.